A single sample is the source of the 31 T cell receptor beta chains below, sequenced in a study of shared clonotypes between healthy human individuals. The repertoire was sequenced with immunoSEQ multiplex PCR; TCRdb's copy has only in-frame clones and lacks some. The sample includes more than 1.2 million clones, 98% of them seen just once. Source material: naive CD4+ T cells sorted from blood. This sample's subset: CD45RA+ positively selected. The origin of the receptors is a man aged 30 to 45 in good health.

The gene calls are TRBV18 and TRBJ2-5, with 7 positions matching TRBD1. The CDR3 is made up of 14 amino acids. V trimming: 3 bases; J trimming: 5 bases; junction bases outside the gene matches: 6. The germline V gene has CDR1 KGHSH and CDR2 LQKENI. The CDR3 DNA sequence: TGTGCCAGCTCACCGTTACAGGGGTGGGAGACCCAGTACTTC. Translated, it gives CASSPLQGWETQYF.

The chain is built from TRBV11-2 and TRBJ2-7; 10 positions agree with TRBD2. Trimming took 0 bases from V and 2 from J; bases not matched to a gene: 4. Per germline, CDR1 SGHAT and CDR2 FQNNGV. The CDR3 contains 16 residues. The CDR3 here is CASSLDLLAGAYEQYF. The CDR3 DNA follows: TGTGCCAGCAGCTTAGACCTTCTAGCGGGAGCCTACGAGCAGTACTTC.

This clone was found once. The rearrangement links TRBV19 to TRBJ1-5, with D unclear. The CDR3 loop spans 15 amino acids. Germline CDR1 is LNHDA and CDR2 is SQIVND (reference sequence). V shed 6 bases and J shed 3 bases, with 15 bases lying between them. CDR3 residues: CASRAVLYPNQPQHF. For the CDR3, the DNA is TGTGCCAGTAGGGCGGTGCTCTATCCCAATCAGCCCCAGCATTTT.

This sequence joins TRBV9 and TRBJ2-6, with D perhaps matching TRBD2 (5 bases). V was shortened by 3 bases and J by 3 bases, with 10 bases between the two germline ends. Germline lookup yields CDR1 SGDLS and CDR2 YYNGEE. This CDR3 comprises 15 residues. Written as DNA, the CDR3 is TGTGCCAGCAGCGCTACCGGGATTGGGGCCAACGTCCTGACTTTC. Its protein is CASSATGIGANVLTF.

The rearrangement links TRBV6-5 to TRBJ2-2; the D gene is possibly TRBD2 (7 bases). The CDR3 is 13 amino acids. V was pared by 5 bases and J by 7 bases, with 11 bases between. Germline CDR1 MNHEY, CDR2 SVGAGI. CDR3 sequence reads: CASSLGGHGELFF. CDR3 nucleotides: TGTGCCAGCAGTCTGGGGGGGCACGGGGAGCTGTTTTTT.

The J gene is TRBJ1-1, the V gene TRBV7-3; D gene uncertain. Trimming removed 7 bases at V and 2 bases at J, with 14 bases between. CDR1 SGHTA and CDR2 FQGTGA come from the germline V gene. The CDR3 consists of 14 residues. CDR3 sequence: CASTPSGVNTEAFF. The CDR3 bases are TGTGCCAGCACCCCCAGCGGGGTTAACACTGAAGCTTTCTTT.

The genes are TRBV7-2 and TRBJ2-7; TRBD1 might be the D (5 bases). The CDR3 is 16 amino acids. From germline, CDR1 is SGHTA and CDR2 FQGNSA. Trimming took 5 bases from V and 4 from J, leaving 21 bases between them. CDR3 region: CASSHAQVGASYEQYF. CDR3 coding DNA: TGTGCCAGCAGCCACGCCCAAGTAGGGGCTTCGTACGAGCAGTACTTC.

The CDR3 region has the DNA TGTGCCAGCAACCCGTGGGGTTTTGGCACAGATACGCAGTATTTT. This translates into CASNPWGFGTDTQYF. V gene TRBV25-1 combines with J gene TRBJ2-3; D uncertain. Germline V gives CDR1 MGHDK, CDR2 SYGVNS. V was shortened by 7 bases and J by 1 base, with 15 bases between the two germline ends. The CDR3 loop spans 15 amino acids.

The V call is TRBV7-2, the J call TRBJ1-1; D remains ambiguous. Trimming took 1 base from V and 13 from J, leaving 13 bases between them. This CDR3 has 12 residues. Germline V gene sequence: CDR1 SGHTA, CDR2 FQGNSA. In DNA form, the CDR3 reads TGTGCCAGCAGCTTAGGACCACTAAAGCGTTTCTTT. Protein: CASSLGPLKRFF.

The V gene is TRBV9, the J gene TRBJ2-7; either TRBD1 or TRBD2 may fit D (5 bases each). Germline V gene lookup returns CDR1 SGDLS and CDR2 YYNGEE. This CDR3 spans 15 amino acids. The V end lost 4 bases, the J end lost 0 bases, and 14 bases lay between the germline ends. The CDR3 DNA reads TGTGCCAGCAGCTTACGGGGCTATCACTCCTACGAGCAGTACTTC. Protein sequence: CASSLRGYHSYEQYF.

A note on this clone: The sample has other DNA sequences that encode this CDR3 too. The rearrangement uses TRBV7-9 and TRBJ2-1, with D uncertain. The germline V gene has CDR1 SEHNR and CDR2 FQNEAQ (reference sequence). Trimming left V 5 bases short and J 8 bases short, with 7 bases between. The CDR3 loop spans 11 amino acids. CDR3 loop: CASSPKYEQFF. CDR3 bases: TGTGCCAGCAGCCCGAAGTATGAGCAGTTCTTC. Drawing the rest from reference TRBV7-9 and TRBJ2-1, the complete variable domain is DTGVSQNPRHKITKRGQNVTFRCDPISEHNRLYWYRQTLGQGPEFLTYFQNEAQLEKSRLLSDRFSAERPKGSFSTLEIQRTEQGDSAMYLCASSPKYEQFFGPGTRLTVL.

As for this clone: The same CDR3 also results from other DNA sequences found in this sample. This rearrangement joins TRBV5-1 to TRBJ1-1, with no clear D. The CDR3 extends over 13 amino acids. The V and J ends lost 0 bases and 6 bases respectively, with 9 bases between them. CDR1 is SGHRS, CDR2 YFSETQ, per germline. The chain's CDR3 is CASSLVGGPEAFF. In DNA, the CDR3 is TGCGCCAGCAGCTTGGTGGGCGGTCCTGAAGCTTTCTTT.

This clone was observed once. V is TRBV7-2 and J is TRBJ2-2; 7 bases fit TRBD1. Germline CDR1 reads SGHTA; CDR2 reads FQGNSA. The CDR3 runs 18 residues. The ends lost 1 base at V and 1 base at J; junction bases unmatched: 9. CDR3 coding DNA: TGTGCCAGCAGCTTAGACACAGGGGCTTCGAAGAACACCGGGGAGCTGTTTTTT. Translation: CASSLDTGASKNTGELFF. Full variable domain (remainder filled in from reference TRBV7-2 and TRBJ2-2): GAGVSQSPSNKVTEKGKDVELRCDPISGHTALYWYRQSLGQGLEFLIYFQGNSAPDKSGLPSDRFSAERTGGSVSTLTIQRTQQEDSAVYLCASSLDTGASKNTGELFFGEGSRLTVL.

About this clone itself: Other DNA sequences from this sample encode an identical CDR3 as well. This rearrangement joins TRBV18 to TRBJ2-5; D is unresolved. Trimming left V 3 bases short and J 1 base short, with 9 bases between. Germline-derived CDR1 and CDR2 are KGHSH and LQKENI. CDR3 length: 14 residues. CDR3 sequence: CASSPYRGQETQYF. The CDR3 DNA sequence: TGTGCCAGCTCACCGTACCGCGGCCAAGAGACCCAGTACTTC.

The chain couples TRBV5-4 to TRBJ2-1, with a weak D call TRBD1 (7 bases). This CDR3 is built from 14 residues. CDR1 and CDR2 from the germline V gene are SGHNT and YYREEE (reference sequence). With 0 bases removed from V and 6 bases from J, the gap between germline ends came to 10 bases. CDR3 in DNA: TGTGCCAGCAGCTTGGACAGGGGAGGCAATGAGCAGTTCTTC. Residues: CASSLDRGGNEQFF.

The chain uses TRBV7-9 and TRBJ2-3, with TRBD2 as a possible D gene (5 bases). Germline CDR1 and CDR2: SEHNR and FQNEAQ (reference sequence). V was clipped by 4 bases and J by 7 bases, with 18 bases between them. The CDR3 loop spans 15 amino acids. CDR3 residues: CASSSKGPAANTQYF. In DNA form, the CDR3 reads TGTGCCAGCAGCTCGAAGGGCCCAGCGGCAAATACGCAGTATTTT.

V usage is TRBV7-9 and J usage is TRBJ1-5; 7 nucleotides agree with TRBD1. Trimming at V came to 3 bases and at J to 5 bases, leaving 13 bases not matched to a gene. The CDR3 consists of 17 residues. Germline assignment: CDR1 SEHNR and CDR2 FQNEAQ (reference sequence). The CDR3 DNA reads TGTGCCAGCAGCTTCACCTCTATGAGGGGGCGCGATCAGCCCCAGCATTTT. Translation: CASSFTSMRGRDQPQHF.

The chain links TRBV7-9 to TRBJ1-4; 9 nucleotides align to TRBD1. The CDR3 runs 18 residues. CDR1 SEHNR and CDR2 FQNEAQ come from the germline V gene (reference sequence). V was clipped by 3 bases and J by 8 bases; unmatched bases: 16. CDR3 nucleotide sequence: TGTGCCAGCAGCTTGCCCAAGGGACAGGGATTTTCGTGGGAAAAACTGTTTTTT. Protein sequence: CASSLPKGQGFSWEKLFF.

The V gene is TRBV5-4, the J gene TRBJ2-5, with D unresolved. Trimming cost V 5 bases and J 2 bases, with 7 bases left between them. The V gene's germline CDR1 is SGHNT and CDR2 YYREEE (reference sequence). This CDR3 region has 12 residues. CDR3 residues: CASSTEQETQYF. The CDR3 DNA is TGTGCCAGCAGTACGGAACAAGAGACCCAGTACTTC.

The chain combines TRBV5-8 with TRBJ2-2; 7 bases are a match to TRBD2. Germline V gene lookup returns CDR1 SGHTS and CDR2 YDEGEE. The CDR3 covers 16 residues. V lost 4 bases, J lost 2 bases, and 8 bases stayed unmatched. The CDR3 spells CASSRPSGTNTGELFF. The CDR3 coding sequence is TGTGCCAGCAGCCGCCCTAGCGGAACTAACACCGGGGAGCTGTTTTTT.

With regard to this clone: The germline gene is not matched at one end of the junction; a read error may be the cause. The CDR3 protein is CASSLVPGSHNEQFF. The CDR3 DNA is TGTGCCAGCAGTTTAGTGCCTGGTAGCCACAATGAGCAGTTCTTC. The genes are TRBV11-3 and TRBJ2-1; D unresolved. Germline V gene sequence: CDR1 SGHNT, CDR2 YENEEA. This CDR3 contains 15 residues.

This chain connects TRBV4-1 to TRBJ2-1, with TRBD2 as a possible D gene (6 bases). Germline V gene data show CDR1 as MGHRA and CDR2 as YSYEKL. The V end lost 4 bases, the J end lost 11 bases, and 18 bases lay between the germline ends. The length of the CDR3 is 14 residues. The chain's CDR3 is CASSRFTPGLKQFF. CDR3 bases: TGCGCCAGCAGCCGTTTCACTCCGGGACTTAAGCAGTTCTTC.

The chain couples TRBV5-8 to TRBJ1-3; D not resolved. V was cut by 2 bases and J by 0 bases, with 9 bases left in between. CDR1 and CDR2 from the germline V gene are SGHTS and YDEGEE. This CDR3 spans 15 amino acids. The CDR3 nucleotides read TGTGCCAGCAGCTTAGCACGGAGCTCTGGAAACACCATATATTTT. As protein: CASSLARSSGNTIYF.

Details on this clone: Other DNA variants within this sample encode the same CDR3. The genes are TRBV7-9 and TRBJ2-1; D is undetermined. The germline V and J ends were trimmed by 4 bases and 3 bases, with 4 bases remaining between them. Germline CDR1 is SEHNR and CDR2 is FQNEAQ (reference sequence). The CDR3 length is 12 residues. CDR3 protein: CASSYSYNEQFF. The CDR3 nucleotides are TGTGCCAGCAGCTATAGCTACAATGAGCAGTTCTTC. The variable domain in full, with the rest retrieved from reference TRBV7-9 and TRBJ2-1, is DTGVSQNPRHKITKRGQNVTFRCDPISEHNRLYWYRQTLGQGPEFLTYFQNEAQLEKSRLLSDRFSAERPKGSFSTLEIQRTEQGDSAMYLCASSYSYNEQFFGPGTRLTVL.

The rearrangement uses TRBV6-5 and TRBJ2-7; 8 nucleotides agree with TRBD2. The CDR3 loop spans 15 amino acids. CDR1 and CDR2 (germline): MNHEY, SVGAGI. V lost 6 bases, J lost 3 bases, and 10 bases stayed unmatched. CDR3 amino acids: CASRENGGVYYEQYF. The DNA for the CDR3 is TGTGCCAGCAGAGAGAACGGGGGGGTTTACTACGAGCAGTACTTC.

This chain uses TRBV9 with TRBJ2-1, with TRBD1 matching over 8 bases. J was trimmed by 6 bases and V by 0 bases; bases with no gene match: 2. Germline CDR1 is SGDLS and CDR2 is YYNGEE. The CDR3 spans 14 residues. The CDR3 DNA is TGTGCCAGCAGCGTAGGTCAGGGGGCCAATGAGCAGTTCTTC. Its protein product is CASSVGQGANEQFF.

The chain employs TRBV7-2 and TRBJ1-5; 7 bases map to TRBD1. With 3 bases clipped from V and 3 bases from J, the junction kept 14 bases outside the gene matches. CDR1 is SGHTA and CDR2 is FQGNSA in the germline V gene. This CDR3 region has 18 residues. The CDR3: CASSLRGGADVINQPQHF. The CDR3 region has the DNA TGTGCCAGCAGCTTGAGAGGGGGCGCGGATGTAATCAATCAGCCCCAGCATTTT. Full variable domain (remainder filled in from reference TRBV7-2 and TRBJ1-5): GAGVSQSPSNKVTEKGKDVELRCDPISGHTALYWYRQSLGQGLEFLIYFQGNSAPDKSGLPSDRFSAERTGGSVSTLTIQRTQQEDSAVYLCASSLRGGADVINQPQHFGDGTRLSIL.

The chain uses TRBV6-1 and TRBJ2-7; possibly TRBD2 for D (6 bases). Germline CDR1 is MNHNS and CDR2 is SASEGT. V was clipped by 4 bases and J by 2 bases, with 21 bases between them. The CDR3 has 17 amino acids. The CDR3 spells CASSVGMIAAPPYEQYF. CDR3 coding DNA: TGTGCCAGCAGTGTGGGGATGATAGCGGCACCCCCCTACGAGCAGTACTTC.

This CDR3 is CASSYRAGGPEGQETQYF. The CDR3 nucleotides read TGCGCCAGCAGCTACCGAGCGGGAGGGCCGGAGGGGCAAGAGACCCAGTACTTC. The rearrangement joins TRBV5-1 to TRBJ2-5; TRBD2 aligns across 10 bases. The J segment lost 2 bases and the V segment lost 3 bases, leaving 13 bases of the junction unmatched. CDR3 length: 18 residues. From germline, CDR1 is SGHRS and CDR2 YFSETQ.

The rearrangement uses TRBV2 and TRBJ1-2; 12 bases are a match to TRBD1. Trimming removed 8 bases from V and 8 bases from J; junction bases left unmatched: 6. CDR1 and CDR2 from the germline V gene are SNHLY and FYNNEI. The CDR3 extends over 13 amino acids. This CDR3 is CASRDRGRGGYTF. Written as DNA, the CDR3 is TGTGCCAGCCGGGACAGGGGGCGCGGGGGCTACACCTTC. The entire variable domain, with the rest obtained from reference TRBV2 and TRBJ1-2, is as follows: EPEVTQTPSHQVTQMGQEVILRCVPISNHLYFYWYRQILGQKVEFLVSFYNNEISEKSEIFDDQFSVERPDGSNFTLKIRSTKLEDSAMYFCASRDRGRGGYTFGSGTRLTVV.

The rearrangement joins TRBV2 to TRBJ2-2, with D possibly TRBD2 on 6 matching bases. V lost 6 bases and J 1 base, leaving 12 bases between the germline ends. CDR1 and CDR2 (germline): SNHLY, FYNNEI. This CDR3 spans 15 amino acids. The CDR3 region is CASRREDLNTGELFF. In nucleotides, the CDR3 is TGTGCCAGCAGGAGGGAGGACCTGAACACCGGGGAGCTGTTTTTT.